The next 3 T cell receptor delta chains were all read from a single sample in a study of gamma-delta chains in newborns, infants, children. TCRdb fed the reads to CATT. The sample has under 3,500 delta-chain clones, around 0.3% seen once. Material: blood. The source of these receptors is a child who was a newborn, infant or young child, either healthy, febrile or measles-vaccinated (not recorded which).

This clone has a handful of counts. TCRdb lists the protein of a much larger clone for this DNA, which differs at residue 7, so this is likely a read error; the protein given here is translated from the DNA itself. The chain couples TRDV1 to TRDJ1; D is ambiguous. The CDR3 sequence is 17 residues long. Trimming stripped 0 bases from V and 4 bases from J, with 18 bases between. Per germline, CDR1 TSWWSYY and CDR2 QGS. CDR3 bases: TGTGCTCTTGGGGAACTAAGGGCTACTCGGTCGGACGATAAACTCATCTTT. Translating it yields CALGELRATRSDDKLIF.

This clone was detected a few times. The protein recorded in TCRdb matches a much larger clone and deviates from this DNA's translation at residue 3, suggesting a read error; the protein here is obtained by translating the DNA. The CDR3 DNA sequence: TGTGCCCGTGACACCGTACTGGGGGGCGATAGCTCCTGGGACACCCGACAGATGTTTTTC. This translates into CARDTVLGGDSSWDTRQMFF. The V and J genes are TRDV2 and TRDJ3; 8 positions match TRDD3. Germline V gene lookup returns CDR1 GEAIGNYY and CDR2 EKD. This CDR3 region has 20 residues.

This clone turned up a few times. The DNA translation disagrees with the TCRdb protein at residue 5, so the protein in this description comes from the DNA. The chain carries TRDV3 and TRDJ3; 8 bases match TRDD3. Germline lookup yields CDR1 TVYSNPD and CDR2 GDNSRS (reference sequence). CDR3 length equals 17 residues. The junction had 6 bases not matched to a gene; V was cut back by 1 base and J by 1 base. The CDR3 spells CAFTAGGPSWDTRQMFF. The CDR3 bases are TGTGCCTTTACGGCTGGGGGACCTTCCTGGGACACCCGACAGATGTTTTTC.